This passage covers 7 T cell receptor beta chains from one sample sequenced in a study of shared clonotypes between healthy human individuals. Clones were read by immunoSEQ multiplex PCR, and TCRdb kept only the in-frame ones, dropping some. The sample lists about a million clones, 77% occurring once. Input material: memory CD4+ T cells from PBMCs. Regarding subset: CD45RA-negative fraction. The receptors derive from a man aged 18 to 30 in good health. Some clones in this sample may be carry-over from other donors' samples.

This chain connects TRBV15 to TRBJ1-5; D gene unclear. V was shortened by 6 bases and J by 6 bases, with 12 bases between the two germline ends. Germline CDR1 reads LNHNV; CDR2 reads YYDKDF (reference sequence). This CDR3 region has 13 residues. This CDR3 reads CATSWTYRQPQHF. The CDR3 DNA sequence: TGTGCCACCAGTTGGACTTATCGTCAGCCCCAGCATTTT.

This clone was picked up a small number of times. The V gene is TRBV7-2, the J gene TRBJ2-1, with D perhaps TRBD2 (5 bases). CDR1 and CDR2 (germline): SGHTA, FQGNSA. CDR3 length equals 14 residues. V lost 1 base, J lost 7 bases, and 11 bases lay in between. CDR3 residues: CASSLGGSRNEQFF. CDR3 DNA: TGTGCCAGCAGCTTAGGAGGGTCTCGAAATGAGCAGTTCTTC.

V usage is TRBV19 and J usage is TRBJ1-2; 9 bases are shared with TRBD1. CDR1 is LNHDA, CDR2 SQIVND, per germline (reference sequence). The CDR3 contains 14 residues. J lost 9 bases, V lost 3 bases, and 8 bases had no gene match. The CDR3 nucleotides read TGTGCCAGTAGTATGGGGGGACAGGGCCTCAGCTACACCTTC. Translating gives CASSMGGQGLSYTF.

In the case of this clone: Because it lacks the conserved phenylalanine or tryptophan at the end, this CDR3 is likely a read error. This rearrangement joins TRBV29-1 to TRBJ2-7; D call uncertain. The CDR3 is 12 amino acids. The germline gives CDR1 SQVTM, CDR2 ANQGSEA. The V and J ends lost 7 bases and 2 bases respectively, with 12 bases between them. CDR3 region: CSALDGTYEQYL. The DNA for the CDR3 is TGCAGCGCGCTGGACGGAACCTACGAGCAGTACCTC.

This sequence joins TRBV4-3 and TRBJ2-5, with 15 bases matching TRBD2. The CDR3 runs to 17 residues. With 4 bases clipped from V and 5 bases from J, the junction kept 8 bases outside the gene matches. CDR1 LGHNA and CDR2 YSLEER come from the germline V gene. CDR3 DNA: TGCGCCAGCAGCCGAATATGGACTAGCGGGAGGGGGGAGACCCAGTACTTC. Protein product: CASSRIWTSGRGETQYF.

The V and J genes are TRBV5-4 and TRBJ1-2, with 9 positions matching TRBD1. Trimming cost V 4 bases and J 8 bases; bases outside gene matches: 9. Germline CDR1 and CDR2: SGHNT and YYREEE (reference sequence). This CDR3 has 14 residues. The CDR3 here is CASSNRDRAVGYTF. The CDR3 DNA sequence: TGTGCCAGCAGCAACCGGGACAGGGCTGTAGGCTACACCTTC.

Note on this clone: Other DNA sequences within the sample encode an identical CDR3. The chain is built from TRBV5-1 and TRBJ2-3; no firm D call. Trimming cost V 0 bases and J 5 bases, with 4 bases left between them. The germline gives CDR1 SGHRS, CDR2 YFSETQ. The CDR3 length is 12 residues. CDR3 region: CASSLAGDTQYF. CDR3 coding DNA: TGCGCCAGCAGCTTGGCTGGAGATACGCAGTATTTT.